The 2 T cell receptor beta chains listed next were all sequenced from one sample in a study of breast tumors, draining lymph nodes, adjacent tissues. Axillary draining lymph nodes of breast cancer patients supplied the node samples. TCRdb processed the multiplex PCR reads anew with MiXCR; each CDR3 protein has one entry. The sample carries approximately 130,000 distinct CDR3 sequences, approximately 20% recorded once. Specimen: axillary lymph node tissue. Source of these receptors: a female donor with breast cancer. Some clones in this sample may be carry-over from other donors' samples.

Ten or more counts support this clonotype. This sequence joins TRBV5-1 and TRBJ2-5; 10 positions agree with TRBD2. Germline V gives CDR1 SGHRS, CDR2 YFSETQ. V lost 0 bases, J lost 5 bases, and 7 bases stayed unmatched. The CDR3 is 16 residues long. DNA for the CDR3: TGCGCCAGCAGCTTGGATCGAGCGGGAGGGAGGGAGACCCAGTACTTC. It encodes CASSLDRAGGRETQYF. Together with reference TRBV5-1 and TRBJ2-5, the CDR3 gives the full variable domain: KAGVTQTPRYLIKTRGQQVTLSCSPISGHRSVSWYQQTPGQGLQFLFEYFSETQRNKGNFPGRFSGRQFSNSRSEMNVSTLELGDSALYLCASSLDRAGGRETQYFGPGTRLLVL.

In the case of this clonotype: The conserved phenylalanine or tryptophan is not found at the CDR3 terminus, so this likely reflects a read error. The rearrangement links TRBV7-6 to TRBJ2-2, with 10 bases aligning to TRBD2. There are 19 residues in the CDR3. Germline CDR1 is SGHVS and CDR2 is FNYEAQ. V shed 3 bases and J 0 bases; nucleotides not matched to a gene: 10. The CDR3 protein is CASSLWASGSSANTGELFL. The CDR3 DNA follows: TGTGCCAGCAGCTTGTGGGCTAGCGGGAGCTCAGCGAACACCGGGGAGCTGTTTTTG.